The sequence of this T cell receptor beta chain was determined in a study of blood T cells in healthy people across ages. Extraction yielded at least 5 micrograms of total RNA per sample. This clonotype was observed a handful of times. CDR3 size: 16 residues. J was trimmed by 5 bases and V by 5 bases; bases with no gene match: 10. Germline V lookup: CDR1 DFQATT, CDR2 SNEGSKA (reference sequence). Using a J-beta primer mix together with a sample-barcoded 5' primer, a second PCR was run for about 7 to 12 cycles. TCRdb itself ran the 5' RACE reads through MiXCR, one entry per CDR3 protein. The sample records around 820,000 distinct CDR3 sequences, roughly 25% being singletons. This same sample was also taken into another study, of T cells of mothers and their children. As that study records: Addition of sample barcodes and 2-4 random nucleotides occurred through the M1S primer of the second PCR. In each mother, TCR beta CDR3 reads exceeded 10 million; in each child, they numbered a few million.

The sequence derives from a boy aged 5-17 years in good health. Input material: blood. The gene calls are TRBV20-1 and TRBJ2-3; 13 bases line up with TRBD2. CDR3: CSAPPGLAGRIDTQYF. Here the CDR3 DNA reads TGCAGTGCTCCTCCGGGACTAGCGGGACGTATAGATACGCAGTATTTT.